This passage covers 2 T cell receptor beta chains from one sample sequenced in a study of T-cell memory formation after mild COVID-19. TCRdb called the 5' RACE reads again in MiXCR, with one record for every CDR3 protein. The sample shows 150,000 to 200,000 distinct CDR3 sequences, roughly a third of them seen only once. Sequenced sample: PBMCs or a T cell subset sorted from them (not recorded which). These TCRs come from an adult woman who had mild COVID-19 (a few samples of this study predate the infection). Cell type and time point are not known.

The chain is built from TRBV15 and TRBJ1-1; TRBD1 matches at 8 bases. The J segment lost 3 bases and the V segment lost 0 bases, leaving 6 bases of the junction unmatched. The CDR3 has 16 amino acids. The germline V gene has CDR1 LNHNV and CDR2 YYDKDF (reference sequence). Here the CDR3 DNA reads TGTGCCACCAGCAGAGAGAGGAACAGGGGGGACACTGAAGCTTTCTTT. The encoded protein is CATSRERNRGDTEAFF.

This clonotype was recorded a few times. The V and J genes are TRBV9 and TRBJ2-7; D is possibly TRBD2 (6 bases). V was shortened by 4 bases and J by 2 bases, with 13 bases between the two germline ends. Looked up from germline, CDR1 is SGDLS and CDR2 is YYNGEE. The CDR3 runs to 14 residues. CDR3 nucleotide sequence: TGTGCCAGCAGCATGCGGGACGGAGCCTACGAGCAGTACTTC. Protein: CASSMRDGAYEQYF.